The 11 T cell receptor beta chains below all came from one sample that was sequenced in a study of cytomegalovirus exposure and HLA in healthy donors. Amplification used 60 Vbeta primers and 13 Jbeta primers. Sequencing was performed with immunoSEQ multiplex PCR; in TCRdb, only in-frame clones are kept and a portion is missing. The table records 90,000 to 150,000 clones, 6.5% to 9.5% of them present only once. Sequencing used PBMCs. Receptors originate from a woman in her 40s in good health and CMV-seropositive.

The chain employs TRBV15 and TRBJ1-4; a possible D gene is TRBD1 (5 bases). CDR1 LNHNV and CDR2 YYDKDF come from the germline V gene (reference sequence). The CDR3 extends over 15 amino acids. Trimming left V 5 bases short and J 2 bases short, with 12 bases between. CDR3 in amino acids: CATSSHRGTNEKLFF. DNA of the CDR3: TGTGCCACCAGCTCGCACCGGGGGACTAATGAAAAACTGTTTTTT.

This clone occurred a few times. The chain uses TRBV28 and TRBJ2-1; D is possibly TRBD2 (7 bases). Germline V gene lookup returns CDR1 MDHEN and CDR2 SYDVKM. V was cut by 10 bases and J by 0 bases, with 16 bases left in between. The CDR3 is 15 residues long. Here the CDR3 reads CATSFGGPSYNEQFF. The CDR3, as DNA: TGTGCCACCTCCTTCGGGGGGCCCTCCTACAATGAGCAGTTCTTC.

This clone occurred a few times. The chain carries TRBV6-6 and TRBJ2-6, with D possibly matching TRBD1 (6 bases). This CDR3 spans 15 amino acids. CDR1 MNHNY and CDR2 SVGAGI come from the germline V gene (reference sequence). Trimming removed 5 bases at V and 4 bases at J, with 12 bases between. The DNA of the CDR3 is TGTGCCAGCAGTATCACAGGGAGCGGGGCCAACGTCCTGACTTTC. It is translated as CASSITGSGANVLTF.

This clone was detected only a few times. The chain combines TRBV6-5 with TRBJ1-1, with D maybe TRBD1 (6 bases). The V gene's germline CDR1 is MNHEY and CDR2 SVGAGI. With 6 bases removed from V and 4 bases from J, the gap between germline ends came to 12 bases. This CDR3 is 13 amino acids long. CDR3 sequence: CASRPDRRTEAFF. The CDR3 DNA reads as TGTGCCAGCAGACCTGACAGGCGCACTGAAGCTTTCTTT.

In its sample, this clone was seen a few times. In DNA, the CDR3 is TGTGCCAGTAGTGGCCGGGACTACCTCACAGATACGCAGTATTTT. Translating it yields CASSGRDYLTDTQYF. The rearrangement links TRBV19 to TRBJ2-3; 7 nucleotides align to TRBD2. Germline V gene lookup returns CDR1 LNHDA and CDR2 SQIVND (reference sequence). The CDR3 loop spans 15 amino acids. J gave up 2 bases and V 5 bases, and 7 bases lay outside the gene matches.

The J gene is TRBJ2-1, the V gene TRBV9; the match to TRBD1 covers 9 bases. This CDR3 is 14 amino acids long. Trimming cost V 3 bases and J 7 bases; bases outside gene matches: 5. CDR1 and CDR2 from the germline V gene are SGDLS and YYNGEE. In nucleotides, the CDR3 is TGTGCCAGCAGCGGTGGACAGGGGAAGAATGAGCAGTTCTTC. Protein sequence: CASSGGQGKNEQFF.

This chain joins TRBV5-1 and TRBJ1-4; D is perhaps TRBD1 (6 bases). With 3 bases removed from V and 6 bases from J, the gap between germline ends came to 15 bases. The CDR3 loop spans 15 amino acids. In germline, CDR1 is SGHRS, CDR2 YFSETQ. This CDR3 reads CASSYRVGFDEKLFF. Here the CDR3 DNA reads TGCGCCAGCAGCTACAGGGTCGGGTTCGATGAAAAACTGTTTTTT.

The rearrangement joins TRBV7-9 to TRBJ1-1; perhaps TRBD1 as D (5 bases). In germline, CDR1 is SEHNR, CDR2 FQNEAQ (reference sequence). Trimming cost V 1 base and J 1 base, with 7 bases left between them. There are 14 residues in the CDR3. CDR3 bases: TGTGCCAGCAGCTTAGAAGGGGCGAACACTGAAGCTTTCTTT. Protein: CASSLEGANTEAFF.

This clone has just a few counts. J is TRBJ1-1 and V is TRBV7-9; 9 bases fit TRBD1. Germline V gene sequence: CDR1 SEHNR, CDR2 FQNEAQ (reference sequence). The V and J ends lost 5 bases and 4 bases, in that order; junction bases with no gene match: 5. CDR3 length: 14 residues. The CDR3: CASSDHRGLTEAFF. CDR3 bases: TGTGCCAGCAGCGACCACAGGGGGCTCACTGAAGCTTTCTTT.

The chain has TRBV5-1 and TRBJ1-2; TRBD1 agrees at 7 bases. Germline CDR1 reads SGHRS; CDR2 reads YFSETQ. CDR3 size: 14 residues. The J segment lost 0 bases and the V segment lost 3 bases, leaving 2 bases of the junction unmatched. CDR3 region: CASSWDSSNYGYTF. For the CDR3, the DNA is TGCGCCAGCAGCTGGGACAGTTCTAACTATGGCTACACCTTC.

The chain links TRBV4-1 to TRBJ1-5; 8 nucleotides line up with TRBD1. The CDR3 has 16 amino acids. CDR1 and CDR2 (germline): MGHRA, YSYEKL. V lost 1 base to trimming and J lost 3 bases; unmatched junction nucleotides: 5. The CDR3 sequence: CASSQGTGFFNQPQHF. CDR3 sequence (DNA): TGCGCCAGCAGCCAAGGGACAGGGTTTTTCAATCAGCCCCAGCATTTT.